The sequence of this T cell receptor beta chain was determined in a study of human T cells and chemical hapten exposure. MiXCR, applied by TCRdb to the RACE reads, yields one record per CDR3 protein. The table has nearly 350,000 distinct CDR3 sequences, around 6.9% seen once. The time point here: patch test 1, 2 weeks after DPC sensitization. Treatment defined: therapeutic diphenylcyclopropenone sensitization with weekly scalp DPC. This clonotype was seen ten or more times. This CDR3 contains 14 residues. Looked up from germline, CDR1 is MNHEY and CDR2 is SVGAGI. The J segment lost 4 bases and the V segment lost 6 bases, leaving 3 bases of the junction unmatched.

Material: whole blood, obtained in connection with sensitization to the hapten diphenylcyclopropenone (DPC). The rearrangement links TRBV6-5 to TRBJ2-3, with 11 bases that match TRBD2. The receptor was derived from a woman between 18 and 30 years old with alopecia areata. Some clones in this sample may be carry-over from other donors' samples. CDR3 coding DNA: TGTGCCAGCAGACTAGCGGGGGTATCAGATACGCAGTATTTT. Its translation is CASRLAGVSDTQYF.